Below are 25 T cell receptor beta chains sequenced from a single sample in a study of blood T cell repertoires in COVID-19. Method: immunoSEQ multiplex PCR; TCRdb's copy keeps in-frame clones and lacks some. The sample holds more than 150,000 clones, 82% seen once. Sequencing was done on a sample of PBMCs or T cells enriched from blood (not recorded which). The receptors shown here come from a man aged 35 to 55 who had recovered from COVID-19.

V usage is TRBV11-3 and J usage is TRBJ1-6; maybe TRBD1 (5 bases). CDR1 and CDR2 (germline): SGHNT, YENEEA. CDR3 size: 15 residues. Trimming pared 3 bases from V and 8 bases from J, leaving 14 bases between. The CDR3 reads CASSFPTGSYSPLHF. The CDR3 DNA follows: TGTGCCAGCAGCTTCCCTACAGGTAGTTATTCACCCCTCCACTTT.

CDR3 in amino acids: CASSLAGTDNYGYTF. DNA for the CDR3: TGTGCCAGCAGCTTAGCGGGGACAGATAACTATGGCTACACCTTC. The chain uses TRBV7-9 and TRBJ1-2; TRBD1 matches at 7 bases. The germline gives CDR1 SEHNR, CDR2 FQNEAQ (reference sequence). Unmatched junction bases numbered 2, after V lost 0 bases and J lost 1 base. The CDR3 loop spans 15 amino acids.

The genes are TRBV5-8 and TRBJ1-4; 7 bases are a match to TRBD1. Germline values: CDR1 SGHTS, CDR2 YDEGEE. The CDR3 length is 16 residues. The ends lost 4 bases at V and 0 bases at J; junction bases unmatched: 6. CDR3 in DNA: TGTGCCAGCAGCACAGGGGAACCAGCAACTAATGAAAAACTGTTTTTT. It translates to CASSTGEPATNEKLFF.

The rearrangement links TRBV7-6 to TRBJ1-2; perhaps TRBD1 as D (6 bases). V was trimmed by 4 bases and J by 6 bases, leaving 15 bases between them. The germline gives CDR1 SGHVS, CDR2 FNYEAQ. This CDR3 is 14 amino acids long. CDR3 bases: TGTGCCAGCAGCTCCCCCGACAGGAGCCATGGCTACACCTTC. Its translation: CASSSPDRSHGYTF.

This chain joins TRBV6-6 and TRBJ1-1; possibly TRBD1 for D (6 bases). With 0 bases removed from V and 8 bases from J, the gap between germline ends came to 10 bases. The CDR3 is 13 amino acids. Germline V gene data show CDR1 as MNHNY and CDR2 as SVGAGI (reference sequence). Here the CDR3 reads CASSYSGAGEAFF. For the CDR3, the DNA is TGTGCCAGCAGTTACTCGGGGGCTGGCGAAGCTTTCTTT.

The chain couples TRBV28 to TRBJ1-6; the D gene is possibly TRBD1 (5 bases). From germline, CDR1 is MDHEN and CDR2 SYDVKM. Trimming pared 5 bases from V and 2 bases from J, leaving 7 bases between. The CDR3 runs 14 residues. The DNA of the CDR3 is TGTGCCAGCAGTGGGGCCCCCTATAATTCACCCCTCCACTTT. It translates to CASSGAPYNSPLHF. Drawing the rest from reference TRBV28 and TRBJ1-6, the complete variable domain is DVKVTQSSRYLVKRTGEKVFLECVQDMDHENMFWYRQDPGLGLRLIYFSYDVKMKEKGDIPEGYSVSREKKERFSLILESASTNQTSMYLCASSGAPYNSPLHFGNGTRLTVT.

V is TRBV7-3 and J is TRBJ1-5; TRBD1 matches at 10 bases. Germline V gene data show CDR1 as SGHTA and CDR2 as FQGTGA. Unmatched junction bases numbered 3, after V lost 3 bases and J lost 7 bases. The CDR3 extends over 14 amino acids. The CDR3 reads CASSLTGGEQPQHF. DNA for the CDR3: TGTGCCAGCAGCTTGACAGGGGGCGAACAGCCCCAGCATTTT. The whole variable domain, filled in from reference TRBV7-3 and TRBJ1-5, reads GAGVSQTPSNKVTEKGKYVELRCDPISGHTALYWYRQSLGQGPEFLIYFQGTGAADDSGLPNDRFFAVRPEGSVSTLKIQRTERGDSAVYLCASSLTGGEQPQHFGDGTRLSIL.

The J gene is TRBJ1-2, the V gene TRBV4-1; TRBD1 is a possible D gene (6 bases). The germline V gene has CDR1 MGHRA and CDR2 YSYEKL. The length of the CDR3 is 14 residues. V lost 0 bases to trimming and J lost 9 bases, with 14 bases between them. In nucleotides, the CDR3 is TGCGCCAGCAGCCAAGATTCCCCGCGGGGGCGCTACACCTTC. Encoded protein: CASSQDSPRGRYTF.

This chain joins TRBV19 and TRBJ1-2, with 7 nucleotides matching TRBD1. Germline loops: CDR1 LNHDA, CDR2 SQIVND (reference sequence). This CDR3 comprises 14 residues. V lost 6 bases to trimming and J lost 0 bases; unmatched junction nucleotides: 4. CDR3 in amino acids: CASSRGTANYGYTF. The CDR3 bases are TGTGCCAGTAGCCGGGGGACAGCTAACTATGGCTACACCTTC.

The CDR3 sequence: CASSSRGRLGMEQYF. The CDR3 DNA follows: TGTGCCAGCAGCTCCCGTGGGAGGCTAGGGATGGAGCAGTACTTC. J is TRBJ2-7 and V is TRBV7-2; D might be TRBD2 (6 bases). This CDR3 comprises 15 residues. V was pared by 4 bases and J by 7 bases, with 20 bases between. Germline V lookup: CDR1 SGHTA, CDR2 FQGNSA.

The chain uses TRBV6-5 and TRBJ2-3, with D unclear. Germline assignment: CDR1 MNHEY and CDR2 SVGAGI. The CDR3 is 13 residues long. V gave up 1 base and J gave up 6 bases, with 8 bases separating them. The CDR3 nucleotides are TGTGCCAGCAGTTACTTTAGATACGATACGCAGTATTTT. Its translation: CASSYFRYDTQYF.

This clone was counted a few times. The V and J genes are TRBV12-5 and TRBJ2-1; maybe TRBD2 (5 bases). V was trimmed by 2 bases and J by 2 bases, leaving 10 bases between them. The CDR3 loop spans 15 amino acids. Germline V gives CDR1 LGHNT, CDR2 FRNRAP. The CDR3 region has the DNA TGTGCTAGTGGTTTGATAGCGTCAACCTACAATGAGCAGTTCTTC. This sequence encodes CASGLIASTYNEQFF.

J is TRBJ2-1 and V is TRBV16; 9 bases are shared with TRBD2. Germline-derived CDR1 and CDR2 are KGHSY and FQNENV. Trimming at V came to 3 bases and at J to 4 bases, leaving 4 bases not matched to a gene. This CDR3 comprises 15 residues. The CDR3 protein is CASSQTTSGYNEQFF. DNA of the CDR3: TGTGCCAGCAGCCAGACGACTAGCGGATACAATGAGCAGTTCTTC.

The chain links TRBV9 to TRBJ2-5; D is possibly TRBD2 (7 bases). The CDR3 is 15 residues long. Trimming shortened V by 0 bases and J by 5 bases, and 14 bases separated the two germline ends. Germline V gene data show CDR1 as SGDLS and CDR2 as YYNGEE. The CDR3, as DNA: TGTGCCAGCAGCGTAGACGTGGGGAGGGGGGAGACCCAGTACTTC. This sequence encodes CASSVDVGRGETQYF. Full variable domain (remainder filled in from reference TRBV9 and TRBJ2-5): DSGVTQTPKHLITATGQRVTLRCSPRSGDLSVYWYQQSLDQGLQFLIQYYNGEERAKGNILERFSAQQFPDLHSELNLSSLELGDSALYFCASSVDVGRGETQYFGPGTRLLVL.

There are a few counts of this clone. The chain employs TRBV2 and TRBJ2-7, with D hard to call. Per germline, CDR1 SNHLY and CDR2 FYNNEI. The CDR3 runs 13 residues. Between the trimmed V and J ends, which lost 5 bases and 1 base, there was a span of 9 bases. CDR3: CASSMADSYEQYV. CDR3 sequence (DNA): TGTGCCAGCAGTATGGCGGATTCCTACGAGCAGTACGTC.

This clone is a singleton in its sample. The genes are TRBV19 and TRBJ1-1; 9 bases align to TRBD1. CDR1 and CDR2 from the germline V gene are LNHDA and SQIVND (reference sequence). Losses at the gene ends were 7 bases for V and 8 bases for J; bases not matched to a gene: 8. The CDR3 runs to 13 residues. In DNA, the CDR3 is TGTGCCAGTATAGGGGACAGGGACTTCGAAGCTTTCTTT. This encodes CASIGDRDFEAFF.

The gene calls are TRBV29-1 and TRBJ1-1, with D possibly being TRBD1 (5 bases). Germline CDR1 is SQVTM and CDR2 is ANQGSEA. The V and J ends lost 6 bases and 1 base respectively, with 12 bases between them. The CDR3 is 13 amino acids. CDR3 region: CSVRQYSNTEAFF. CDR3 DNA: TGCAGCGTCAGACAGTATTCGAACACTGAAGCTTTCTTT.

This rearrangement joins TRBV7-9 to TRBJ1-1; 8 positions agree with TRBD1. The CDR3 is made up of 15 amino acids. V lost 1 base to trimming and J lost 2 bases; unmatched junction nucleotides: 3. The germline V gene encodes CDR1 SEHNR and CDR2 FQNEAQ (reference sequence). CDR3 nucleotides: TGTGCCAGCAGCTTAGGGGCAGGGGGCAACACTGAAGCTTTCTTT. Its protein is CASSLGAGGNTEAFF.

The V gene is TRBV28, the J gene TRBJ1-1; 7 positions agree with TRBD1. The J segment lost 0 bases and the V segment lost 6 bases, leaving 7 bases of the junction unmatched. Germline V CDR1 and CDR2: MDHEN, SYDVKM. This CDR3 region has 15 residues. CDR3 region: CASSDSDRVNTEAFF. CDR3 DNA: TGTGCCAGCAGCGACTCCGACAGGGTGAACACTGAAGCTTTCTTT.

The chain couples TRBV9 to TRBJ1-5, with D unresolved. Between the trimmed V and J ends, which lost 0 bases and 7 bases, there was a span of 8 bases. The V gene's germline CDR1 is SGDLS and CDR2 YYNGEE. This CDR3 has 13 residues. The CDR3 loop reads CASSVDPGQPQHF. CDR3 nucleotides: TGTGCCAGCAGCGTAGACCCGGGGCAGCCCCAGCATTTT.

This sequence joins TRBV4-3 and TRBJ2-1, with D perhaps matching TRBD2 (6 bases). The CDR3 extends over 14 amino acids. V was shortened by 4 bases and J by 3 bases, with 10 bases between the two germline ends. In germline, CDR1 is LGHNA, CDR2 YSLEER. The CDR3 sequence: CASSPGLFYNEQFF. CDR3 nucleotide sequence: TGCGCCAGCAGCCCGGGACTTTTCTACAATGAGCAGTTCTTC.

This clone was seen a few times. The chain joins TRBV30 to TRBJ1-2; TRBD1 aligns across 8 bases. CDR3 length: 16 amino acids. Germline V gives CDR1 GTSNPN, CDR2 SVGIG (reference sequence). Unmatched junction bases numbered 13, after V lost 3 bases and J lost 4 bases. The CDR3 loop reads CAWSRDRGGWGYGYTF. Written as DNA, the CDR3 is TGTGCCTGGAGCCGTGACAGGGGAGGCTGGGGCTATGGCTACACCTTC.

V and J are TRBV5-8 and TRBJ1-2; maybe TRBD1 (5 bases). The germline V and J ends were trimmed by 4 bases and 4 bases, with 11 bases remaining between them. Germline-derived CDR1 and CDR2 are SGHTS and YDEGEE. The CDR3 is 13 residues long. The CDR3 loop is CASSNQGGYGYTF. CDR3 sequence (DNA): TGTGCCAGCAGCAACCAGGGCGGCTATGGCTACACCTTC. The variable domain in full, with the rest retrieved from reference TRBV5-8 and TRBJ1-2, is EAGVTQSPTHLIKTRGQQATLRCSPISGHTSVYWYQQALGLGLQFLLWYDEGEERNRGNFPPRFSGRQFPNYSSELNVNALELEDSALYLCASSNQGGYGYTFGSGTRLTVV.

The genes are TRBV5-5 and TRBJ1-5; 11 bases align to TRBD1. The CDR3 has 16 amino acids. Germline CDR1 and CDR2: SGHKS and YYEKEE (reference sequence). With V trimmed by 5 bases and J by 4 bases, 8 bases remained unmatched. CDR3 bases: TGTGCCAGCAGTTCCGGACAGGGGGCTGGTAATCAGCCCCAGCATTTT. It is translated as CASSSGQGAGNQPQHF.

The chain carries TRBV10-3 and TRBJ1-1; the D gene is possibly TRBD1 (5 bases). The germline V and J ends were trimmed by 11 bases and 0 bases, with 13 bases remaining between them. CDR1 and CDR2 from the germline V gene are ENHRY and SYGVKD. CDR3 length: 13 residues. CDR3 loop: CACRGGLNTEAFF. The CDR3 nucleotides are TGTGCCTGTCGTGGGGGGTTGAACACTGAAGCTTTCTTT.